One and the same sample provided the 20 T cell receptor beta chains below, sequenced in a study of T cells in Graves' hyperthyroidism and ophthalmopathy. There were TCR beta CDR3 regions amplified from RNA transcripts. TCR CDR3 regions were first amplified by RT-PCR with HTBI primers. TCRdb fed the multiplex PCR reads into MiXCR, producing one record per CDR3 protein. The table includes approximately 380,000 distinct CDR3 sequences, around 18% detected once. Sequenced input: blood. These receptor sequences come from a man aged 18 to 29 with Graves' ophthalmopathy.

At least ten counts were recorded for this clonotype. J is TRBJ2-1 and V is TRBV12-5, with D unclear. CDR3 length: 11 amino acids. CDR1 is LGHNT, CDR2 FRNRAP, per germline. The ends were cut back, 1 base at V and 8 bases at J, with 3 bases in the middle. In DNA, the CDR3 is TGTGCTAGTGGTTTGGGATATGAGCAGTTCTTC. This gives the protein CASGLGYEQFF.

Points on this clonotype: An end of the junction does not agree with germline; a read error may underlie this. The chain uses TRBV10-3 and TRBJ2-1, with D possibly being TRBD1 (8 bases). Germline-derived CDR1 and CDR2 are ENHRY and SYGVKD. The CDR3 contains 16 residues. CDR3 loop: CAISEGQGAGDNGQFF. The CDR3 bases are TGTGCCATCAGTGAAGGACAGGGTGCGGGGGACAATGGGCAGTTCTTC.

This clonotype was found a few times. The genes are TRBV12-3 or TRBV12-4 and TRBJ1-2; D is unresolved. V was cut by 3 bases and J by 8 bases, with 13 bases left in between. This CDR3 is built from 13 residues. CDR3 protein: CASSFEPGWGYTF. The CDR3 DNA reads TGTGCCAGCAGTTTTGAGCCGGGGTGGGGCTACACCTTC.

The V call is TRBV2, the J call TRBJ1-5; D is unclear. Germline V CDR1 and CDR2: SNHLY, FYNNEI. There are 17 residues in the CDR3. Trimming took 2 bases from V and 0 from J, leaving 14 bases between them. The CDR3 region is CASSEWVGDFSNQPQHF. The CDR3 coding sequence is TGTGCCAGCAGTGAATGGGTCGGCGACTTTAGCAATCAGCCCCAGCATTTT.

This clonotype has at least ten counts. The chain carries TRBV7-3 and TRBJ2-3; D is possibly TRBD2 (6 bases). The CDR3 sequence is 16 residues long. The germline V gene has CDR1 SGHTA and CDR2 FQGTGA. With 5 bases removed from V and 1 base from J, the gap between germline ends came to 16 bases. The CDR3 loop reads CASSQMGGPGTDTQYF. In DNA, the CDR3 is TGTGCCAGCAGCCAAATGGGGGGACCAGGCACAGATACGCAGTATTTT.

A few counts support this clonotype. The chain is built from TRBV27 and TRBJ2-2; possibly TRBD1 for D (5 bases). The CDR3 spans 16 residues. Per germline, CDR1 MNHEY and CDR2 SMNVEV (reference sequence). V lost 4 bases and J lost 0, with 12 bases in between. The CDR3 here is CASSSLTVSNTGELFF. CDR3 DNA sequence: TGTGCCAGCAGTTCCCTGACAGTATCGAACACCGGGGAGCTGTTTTTT.

This clonotype was detected many times. The chain carries TRBV2 and TRBJ1-5; TRBD1 is a possible D gene (5 bases). The CDR3 is made up of 14 amino acids. V lost 7 bases to trimming and J lost 3 bases, with 13 bases between them. CDR1 and CDR2 (germline): SNHLY, FYNNEI. The CDR3 protein is CASNPGRNNQPQHF. The CDR3, as DNA: TGTGCCAGCAATCCGGGACGGAACAATCAGCCCCAGCATTTT.

This clonotype showed up many times. This CDR3 is CASSQTSTGELFF. CDR3 bases: TGTGCCAGCAGTCAGACAAGCACCGGGGAGCTGTTTTTT. The chain links TRBV7-3 to TRBJ2-2; D gene uncertain. Germline values: CDR1 SGHTA, CDR2 FQGTGA. This CDR3 is built from 13 residues. Trimming removed 6 bases from V and 4 bases from J, with 9 bases in between.

The DNA for the CDR3 is TGTGCCAGCAGCCAAAGACAGGGGGCCGGGGAGCTGTTTTTT. Translation: CASSQRQGAGELFF. The chain is built from TRBV11-3 and TRBJ2-2; 9 nucleotides align to TRBD1. The CDR3 extends over 14 amino acids. CDR1 and CDR2 (germline): SGHNT, YENEEA. The junction had 4 bases not matched to a gene; V was cut back by 5 bases and J by 6 bases.

This clonotype showed up just a few times. V and J are TRBV6-1 and TRBJ2-3; D not resolved. This CDR3 has 13 residues. Looked up from germline, CDR1 is MNHNS and CDR2 is SASEGT. V was shortened by 2 bases and J by 2 bases, with 5 bases between the two germline ends. The CDR3 bases are TGTGCCAGCAGTGAATTAACCACAGATACGCAGTATTTT. Its protein product is CASSELTTDTQYF.

This clonotype was recorded a few times. The rearrangement links TRBV6-1 to TRBJ2-1, with 9 bases identical to TRBD1. Germline values: CDR1 MNHNS, CDR2 SASEGT. This CDR3 has 15 residues. V shed 7 bases, J shed 6 bases, and the junction held 10 bases outside the gene matches. The CDR3 sequence is CASTRTGQGINEQFF. CDR3 bases: TGTGCCAGCACCCGAACGGGACAGGGAATCAATGAGCAGTTCTTC.

Many counts were recorded for this clonotype. The chain links TRBV5-1 to TRBJ2-2; no reliable D call. CDR3 size: 15 residues. Germline V gene data show CDR1 as SGHRS and CDR2 as YFSETQ. Deletions cut 4 bases from V and 0 bases from J, with 10 bases between. In nucleotides, the CDR3 is TGCGCCAGCAGCCCCGTTGACGCGAACACCGGGGAGCTGTTTTTT. This sequence encodes CASSPVDANTGELFF.

This clonotype was detected ten times or more. V usage is TRBV11-2 and J usage is TRBJ2-7, with TRBD1 matching 7 bases. Unmatched junction bases numbered 13, after V lost 4 bases and J lost 7 bases. This CDR3 has 15 residues. In germline, CDR1 is SGHAT, CDR2 FQNNGV. CDR3 in amino acids: CASSSPGKTGWEQYF. CDR3 in DNA: TGTGCCAGCAGCTCCCCCGGGAAGACAGGGTGGGAGCAGTACTTC.

This clonotype showed up many times. The rearrangement joins TRBV3-1 to TRBJ1-5, with D hard to call. The CDR3 loop spans 13 amino acids. The V end was cut by 1 base, the J end by 0 bases, with 1 base between. CDR1 is LGHDT, CDR2 YNNKEL, per germline (reference sequence). CDR3 coding DNA: TGTGCCAGCAGCCAAGTTAGCAATCAGCCCCAGCATTTT. It yields the protein CASSQVSNQPQHF.

This clonotype was counted at least ten times. The chain carries TRBV6-4 and TRBJ1-6; 7 positions agree with TRBD1. The V gene end was trimmed by 2 bases and the J gene end by 5 bases; junction bases not matched to a gene: 0. This CDR3 has 14 amino acids. From germline, CDR1 is MRHNA and CDR2 SNTAGT. The CDR3 loop is CASSDDRDNSPLHF. Here the CDR3 DNA reads TGTGCCAGCAGTGACGACAGGGATAATTCACCCCTCCACTTT.

This clonotype was picked up many times. The chain uses TRBV7-2 and TRBJ2-1, with 8 bases matching TRBD2. CDR1 and CDR2 from the germline V gene are SGHTA and FQGNSA. This CDR3 comprises 16 residues. V was clipped by 5 bases and J by 8 bases; unmatched bases: 14. DNA for the CDR3: TGTGCCAGCAGCCATGCCGGGACTAGACCGCCCCATGAGCAGTTCTTC. This codes for CASSHAGTRPPHEQFF.

As regards this clonotype: This clone may be a read error of a much larger clone one base away. The rearrangement links TRBV7-9 to TRBJ1-1; D gene ambiguous. There are 15 residues in the CDR3. V dropped 5 bases and J dropped 1 base, with 14 bases sitting between them. Germline values: CDR1 SEHNR, CDR2 FQNEAQ (reference sequence). CDR3 sequence (DNA): TGTGCCAGCAGCAAAGATTTCGGGAGGAACACTGAAGCTTTCTTT. Its protein product is CASSKDFGRNTEAFF.

The gene calls are TRBV12-3 or TRBV12-4 and TRBJ2-7; 7 nucleotides agree with TRBD1. The CDR3 contains 15 residues. V was clipped by 6 bases and J by 7 bases; unmatched bases: 15. CDR3 DNA sequence: TGTGCCAGCAGACCGTTAGGGGGCTGGACCTGGGAGCAGTACTTC. This translates into CASRPLGGWTWEQYF.

The sample holds a few counts of this clonotype. The chain employs TRBV27 and TRBJ2-2; TRBD1 agrees at 7 bases. This CDR3 spans 15 amino acids. Germline values: CDR1 MNHEY, CDR2 SMNVEV (reference sequence). V trimming: 4 bases; J trimming: 5 bases; junction bases outside the gene matches: 7. CDR3 DNA: TGTGCCAGCAGTTCGGGACAGACTTCTACCGGGGAGCTGTTTTTT. It yields the protein CASSSGQTSTGELFF.

This clonotype was seen only a few times. This rearrangement joins TRBV19 to TRBJ2-3, with D hard to call. With 1 base removed from V and 4 bases from J, the gap between germline ends came to 6 bases. CDR1 is LNHDA, CDR2 SQIVND, per germline (reference sequence). The CDR3 is 13 amino acids. DNA for the CDR3: TGTGCCAGTAGTATAGCTGTCTCAGATACGCAGTATTTT. Amino acid sequence: CASSIAVSDTQYF.